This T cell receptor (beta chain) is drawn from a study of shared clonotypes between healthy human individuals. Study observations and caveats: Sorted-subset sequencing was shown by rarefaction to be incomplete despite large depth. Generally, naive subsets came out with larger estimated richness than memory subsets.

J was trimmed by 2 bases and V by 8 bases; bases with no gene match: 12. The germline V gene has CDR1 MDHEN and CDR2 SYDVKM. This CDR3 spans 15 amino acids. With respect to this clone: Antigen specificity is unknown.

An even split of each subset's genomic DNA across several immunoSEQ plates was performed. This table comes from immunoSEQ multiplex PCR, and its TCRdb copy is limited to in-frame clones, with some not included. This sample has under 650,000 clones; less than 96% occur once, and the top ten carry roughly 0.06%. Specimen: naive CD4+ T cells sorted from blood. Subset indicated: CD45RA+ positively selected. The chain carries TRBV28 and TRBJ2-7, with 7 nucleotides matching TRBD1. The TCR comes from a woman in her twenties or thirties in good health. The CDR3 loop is CASGLDGQGAYEQYF. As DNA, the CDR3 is TGTGCCAGCGGCCTAGACGGGCAGGGGGCCTACGAGCAGTACTTC.